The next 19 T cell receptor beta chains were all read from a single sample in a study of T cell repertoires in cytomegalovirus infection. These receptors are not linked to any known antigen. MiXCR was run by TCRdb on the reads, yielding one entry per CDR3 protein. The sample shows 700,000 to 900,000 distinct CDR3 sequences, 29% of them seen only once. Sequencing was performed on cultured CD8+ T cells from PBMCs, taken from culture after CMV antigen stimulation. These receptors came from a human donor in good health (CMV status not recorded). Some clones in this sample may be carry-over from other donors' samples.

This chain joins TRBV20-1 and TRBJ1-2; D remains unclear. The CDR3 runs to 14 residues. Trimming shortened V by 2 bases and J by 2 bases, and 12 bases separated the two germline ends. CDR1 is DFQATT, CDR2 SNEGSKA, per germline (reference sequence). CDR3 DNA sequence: TGCAGTGCTAGACGACCTTACGAAAACTATGGCTACACCTTC. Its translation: CSARRPYENYGYTF.

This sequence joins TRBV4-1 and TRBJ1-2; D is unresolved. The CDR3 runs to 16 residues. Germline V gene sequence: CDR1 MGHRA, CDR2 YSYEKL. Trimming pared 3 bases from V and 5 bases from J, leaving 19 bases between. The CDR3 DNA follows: TGCGCCAGCAGCCAGCCGACCCCGGATCTTTCTTATGGCTACACCTTC. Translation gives CASSQPTPDLSYGYTF.

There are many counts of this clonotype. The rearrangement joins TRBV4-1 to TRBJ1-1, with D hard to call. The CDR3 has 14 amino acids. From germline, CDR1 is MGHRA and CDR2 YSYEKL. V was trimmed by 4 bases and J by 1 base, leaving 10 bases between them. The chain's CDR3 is CASSPLSGNTEAFF. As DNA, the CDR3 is TGCGCCAGCAGCCCCTTAAGCGGGAACACTGAAGCTTTCTTT.

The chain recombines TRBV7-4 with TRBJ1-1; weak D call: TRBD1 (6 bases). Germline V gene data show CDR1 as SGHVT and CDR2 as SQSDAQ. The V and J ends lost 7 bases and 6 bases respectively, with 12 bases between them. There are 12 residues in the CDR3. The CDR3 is CASIGGFAEAFF. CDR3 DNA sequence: TGTGCCAGCATCGGGGGCTTCGCTGAAGCTTTCTTT.

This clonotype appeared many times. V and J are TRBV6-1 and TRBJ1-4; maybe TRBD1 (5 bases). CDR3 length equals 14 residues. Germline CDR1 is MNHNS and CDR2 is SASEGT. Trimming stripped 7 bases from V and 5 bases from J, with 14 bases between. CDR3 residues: CASKIAGTNEKLFF. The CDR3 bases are TGTGCCAGCAAGATCGCGGGGACGAATGAAAAACTGTTTTTT.

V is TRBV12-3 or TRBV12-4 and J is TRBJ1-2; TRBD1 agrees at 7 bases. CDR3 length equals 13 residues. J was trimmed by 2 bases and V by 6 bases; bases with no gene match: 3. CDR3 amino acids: CASRMTGNYGYTF. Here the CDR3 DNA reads TGTGCCAGCAGAATGACAGGGAACTATGGCTACACCTTC.

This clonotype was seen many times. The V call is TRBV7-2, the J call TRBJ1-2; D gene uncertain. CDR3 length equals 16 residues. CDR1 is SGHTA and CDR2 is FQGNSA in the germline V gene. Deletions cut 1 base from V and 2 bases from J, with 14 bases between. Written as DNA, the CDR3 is TGTGCCAGCAGCTTAGAATCGGCCAGTTCAAACTATGGCTACACCTTC. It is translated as CASSLESASSNYGYTF. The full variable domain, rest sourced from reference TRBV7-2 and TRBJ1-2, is GAGVSQSPSNKVTEKGKDVELRCDPISGHTALYWYRQSLGQGLEFLIYFQGNSAPDKSGLPSDRFSAERTGGSVSTLTIQRTQQEDSAVYLCASSLESASSNYGYTFGSGTRLTVV.

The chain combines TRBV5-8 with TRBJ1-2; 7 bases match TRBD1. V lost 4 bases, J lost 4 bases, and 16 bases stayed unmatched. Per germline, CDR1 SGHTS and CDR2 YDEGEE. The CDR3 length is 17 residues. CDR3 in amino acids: CASSGGVRGGLFYGYTF. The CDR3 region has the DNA TGTGCCAGCAGCGGGGGAGTGAGAGGGGGCCTCTTCTATGGCTACACCTTC.

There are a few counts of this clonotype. CDR3 loop: CASSFLQDDGSYNEQFF. The CDR3 nucleotides read TGTGCCAGCAGTTTTTTGCAGGACGACGGCTCCTACAATGAGCAGTTCTTC. This chain uses TRBV27 with TRBJ2-1; D is unresolved. V was shortened by 3 bases and J by 0 bases, with 15 bases between the two germline ends. There are 17 residues in the CDR3. Germline V CDR1 and CDR2: MNHEY, SMNVEV (reference sequence).

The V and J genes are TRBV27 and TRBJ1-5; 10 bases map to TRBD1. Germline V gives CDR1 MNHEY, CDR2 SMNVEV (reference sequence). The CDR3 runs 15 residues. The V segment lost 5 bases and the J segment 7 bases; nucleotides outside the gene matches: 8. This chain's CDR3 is CASSLRQGAEQPQHF. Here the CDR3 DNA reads TGTGCCAGCAGTCTTAGACAGGGGGCTGAACAGCCCCAGCATTTT.

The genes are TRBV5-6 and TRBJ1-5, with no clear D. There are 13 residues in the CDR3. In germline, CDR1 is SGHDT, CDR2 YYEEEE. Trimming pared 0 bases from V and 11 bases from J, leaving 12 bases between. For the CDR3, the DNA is TGTGCCAGCAGCTTGGCCTCCCGAAGGGCCCAGCATTTT. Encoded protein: CASSLASRRAQHF. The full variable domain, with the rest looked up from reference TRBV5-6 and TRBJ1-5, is DAGVTQSPTHLIKTRGQQVTLRCSPKSGHDTVSWYQQALGQGPQFIFQYYEEEERQRGNFPDRFSGHQFPNYSSELNVNALLLGDSALYLCASSLASRRAQHFGDGTRLSIL.

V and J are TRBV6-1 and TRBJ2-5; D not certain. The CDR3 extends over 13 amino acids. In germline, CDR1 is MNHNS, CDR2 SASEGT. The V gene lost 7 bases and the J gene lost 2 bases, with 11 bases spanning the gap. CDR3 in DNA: TGTGCCAGCATAGGCAAAACACAAGAGACCCAGTACTTC. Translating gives CASIGKTQETQYF.

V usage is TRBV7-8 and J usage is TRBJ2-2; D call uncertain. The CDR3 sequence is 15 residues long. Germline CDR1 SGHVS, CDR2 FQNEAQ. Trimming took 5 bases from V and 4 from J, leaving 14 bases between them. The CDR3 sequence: CASSTMTSTTGELFF. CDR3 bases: TGTGCCAGCAGCACCATGACGAGTACCACCGGGGAGCTGTTTTTT. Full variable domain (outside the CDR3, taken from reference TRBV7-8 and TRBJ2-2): GAGVSQSPRYKVAKRGQDVALRCDPISGHVSLFWYQQALGQGPEFLTYFQNEAQLDKSGLPSDRFFAERPEGSVSTLKIQRTQQEDSAVYLCASSTMTSTTGELFFGEGSRLTVL.

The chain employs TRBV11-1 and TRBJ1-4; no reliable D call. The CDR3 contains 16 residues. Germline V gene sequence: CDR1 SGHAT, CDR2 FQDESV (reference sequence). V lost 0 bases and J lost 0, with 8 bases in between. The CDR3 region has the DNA TGTGCCAGCAGCTTAGCGGAAAGTGCAACTAATGAAAAACTGTTTTTT. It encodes CASSLAESATNEKLFF.

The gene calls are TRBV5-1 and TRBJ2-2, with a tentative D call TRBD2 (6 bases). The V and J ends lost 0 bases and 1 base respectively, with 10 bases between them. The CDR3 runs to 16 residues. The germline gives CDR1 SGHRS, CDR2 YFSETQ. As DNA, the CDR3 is TGCGCCAGCAGCTTGGAGTGGGGACTGAACACCGGGGAGCTGTTTTTT. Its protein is CASSLEWGLNTGELFF.

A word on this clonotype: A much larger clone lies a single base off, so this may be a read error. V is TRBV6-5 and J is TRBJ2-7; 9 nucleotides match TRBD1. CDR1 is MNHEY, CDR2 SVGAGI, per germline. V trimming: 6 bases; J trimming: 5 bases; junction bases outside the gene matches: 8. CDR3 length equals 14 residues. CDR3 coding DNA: TGTGCCAGCAGCCCTGGGACAGGGAGGAACGAGCAGTACTTC. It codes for CASSPGTGRNEQYF.

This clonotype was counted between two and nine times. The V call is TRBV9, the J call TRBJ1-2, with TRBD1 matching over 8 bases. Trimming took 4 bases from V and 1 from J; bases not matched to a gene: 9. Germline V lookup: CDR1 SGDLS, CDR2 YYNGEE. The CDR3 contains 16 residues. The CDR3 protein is CASSPSGQGLNYGYTF. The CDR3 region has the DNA TGTGCCAGCAGCCCAAGCGGACAGGGACTTAACTATGGCTACACCTTC.

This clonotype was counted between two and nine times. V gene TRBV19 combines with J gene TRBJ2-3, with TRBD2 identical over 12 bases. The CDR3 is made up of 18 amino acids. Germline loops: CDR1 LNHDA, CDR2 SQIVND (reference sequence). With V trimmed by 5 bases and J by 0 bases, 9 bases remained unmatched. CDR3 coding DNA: TGTGCCAGTAGTCCGTGGAGCACTAGCGGGGGGAGCACAGATACGCAGTATTTT. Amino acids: CASSPWSTSGGSTDTQYF.

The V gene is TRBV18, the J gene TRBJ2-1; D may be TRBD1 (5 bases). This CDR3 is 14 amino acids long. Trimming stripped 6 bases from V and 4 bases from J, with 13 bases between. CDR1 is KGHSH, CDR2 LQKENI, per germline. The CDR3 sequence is CASSEPRGYNEQFF. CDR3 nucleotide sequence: TGTGCCAGCTCTGAGCCAAGGGGTTACAATGAGCAGTTCTTC.